A selection of T cell receptor beta chains follows, all from one sample in a study of T cell clones after liver transplantation. Profiled with immunoSEQ multiplex PCR; TCRdb holds only in-frame clones, not every one. The sample lists about 75,000 clones; approximately 81% were seen once. Sample: CD4+ T cells from blood, taken around 48 months after liver transplant. These receptors were collected from a human patient who received a liver transplant. Some T cells may arise from the graft donor. The CDR3 runs from the conserved cysteine through the conserved F or W. D genes are given only for firm matches. Rows may omit the clone size; those that give it use once, few, many or a size class.

14,TRBV7-2,TRBJ2-1,medium-sized,TRBD1,TGTGCCAGCAGCTGGGACAGGGGGTTGAATGAGCAGTTCTTC,CASSWDRGLNEQFF
18,TRBV7-2,TRBJ2-5,NA,TRBD2,TGTGCCAGCAGCTTATTTCTACGACTAGCGGGGCTTGGGGAGACCCAGTACTTC,CASSLFLRLAGLGETQYF
14,TRBV5-1,TRBJ2-2,NA,NA,TGCGCCAGCAGCAGGGGACTGAACACCGGGGAGCTGTTTTTT,CASSRGLNTGELFF
13,TRBV7-3,TRBJ2-5,NA,NA,TGTGCCAGCAGCCCCTTACCCCTAGGGACCCAGTACTTC,CASSPLPLGTQYF
13,TRBV29-1,TRBJ1-3,NA,TRBD1,TGCAGCGTCGGACAGGGCTCTGGAAACACCATATATTTT,CSVGQGSGNTIYF
16,TRBV5-4,TRBJ2-5,NA,NA,TGTGCCAGCAGCCAAGCCGGAGGTTCGTCGCGGGAGACCCAGTACTTC,CASSQAGGSSRETQYF
14,TRBV6-5,TRBJ2-5,NA,TRBD2,TGTGCCAGCAGTTACTCTTCGGGGGGGGAGACCCAGTACTTC,CASSYSSGGETQYF
17,TRBV5-1,TRBJ2-2,NA,NA,TGCGCCAGCAGCTTGGCTCCCATCGGGACAAACACCGGGGAGCTGTTTTTT,CASSLAPIGTNTGELFF
14,TRBV4-1,TRBJ2-5,NA,NA,TGCGCCAGCAGTCCCCGGACTACCCAAGAGACCCAGTACTTC,CASSPRTTQETQYF
15,TRBV6-6,TRBJ2-7,NA,TRBD1,TGTGCCAGCAGTCCAAGACAGGGGGCGACGAACGAGCAGTACTTC,CASSPRQGATNEQYF
15,TRBV19,TRBJ2-2,NA,NA,TGTGCCAGTAGTATTATGGCGGCAAACACCGGGGAGCTGTTTTTT,CASSIMAANTGELFF
15,TRBV7-2,TRBJ2-5,NA,NA,TGTGCCAGCAGCTTATATGCGGGACGAGGGGAGACCCAGTACTTC,CASSLYAGRGETQYF
15,TRBV5-1,TRBJ2-7,NA,NA,TGCGCCAGCAGCTTGGCCGTCGTACCACTGGGCGAGCAGTACTTC,CASSLAVVPLGEQYF
15,TRBV2,TRBJ2-7,NA,TRBD2,TGTGCCAGCAGTGTTTCCCCTAGCGGGAGCTACGAGCAGTACTTC,CASSVSPSGSYEQYF
14,TRBV7-3,TRBJ2-5,NA,TRBD1,TGTGCCAGCAGCTTGGGGCACAGGGGGGAGACCCAGTACTTC,CASSLGHRGETQYF
14,TRBV7-2,TRBJ2-4,NA,NA,TGTGCCAGCAGCTTAGATGGACTGGGTGCCATTCAGTACTTC,CASSLDGLGAIQYF
12,TRBV7-2,TRBJ1-2,NA,TRBD1,TGTGCCAGCAGCTTTGGGACAGGCCCCGGCACCTTC,CASSFGTGPGTF
14,TRBV4-2,TRBJ2-3,NA,NA,TGTGCCAGCAGCCAAGGTCAGGGGTCAGATACGCAGTATTTT,CASSQGQGSDTQYF
14,TRBV5-6,TRBJ2-7,NA,NA,TGTGCCAGCAGCTTAAGTCCGGGCAGCTACGAGCAGTACTTC,CASSLSPGSYEQYF
18,TRBV10-2,TRBJ2-2,NA,NA,TGCGCCAGCACGCCGAACTCAGGGGAGGCCCCGAACACCGGGGAGCTGTTTTTT,CASTPNSGEAPNTGELFF
15,TRBV5-1,TRBJ2-3,NA,NA,TGCGCCAGCAGCTCCCTGGGGCAGACCACAGATACGCAGTATTTT,CASSSLGQTTDTQYF
12,TRBV15,TRBJ1-3,NA,NA,TGTGCCACCAGCAGCGGAGGAAACACCATATATTTT,CATSSGGNTIYF
13,TRBV19,TRBJ2-3,NA,NA,TGTGCCAGTAGACCCACGGGGGCAGATACGCAGTATTTT,CASRPTGADTQYF
13,TRBV30,TRBJ2-7,few,NA,TGTGCCTGGAGTGTGGACATTCGCTACGAGCAGTACTTC,CAWSVDIRYEQYF
12,TRBV29-1,TRBJ2-1,NA,TRBD2,TGCAGCGAGAGCGGGAGTCGGTCTGAGCAGTTCTTC,CSESGSRSEQFF
14,TRBV29-1,TRBJ2-3,NA,NA,TGCAGCGTTGCAATCACCGGAAGCACAGATACGCAGTATTTT,CSVAITGSTDTQYF
15,TRBV28,TRBJ2-2,NA,TRBD2,TGTGCCAGCAGTTCCACTAGCGGGGGAAGCGGGGAGCTGTTTTTT,CASSSTSGGSGELFF
12,TRBV28,TRBJ1-2,NA,NA,TGTGCCAGCAAAAGTGCTAACTATGGCTACACCTTC,CASKSANYGYTF